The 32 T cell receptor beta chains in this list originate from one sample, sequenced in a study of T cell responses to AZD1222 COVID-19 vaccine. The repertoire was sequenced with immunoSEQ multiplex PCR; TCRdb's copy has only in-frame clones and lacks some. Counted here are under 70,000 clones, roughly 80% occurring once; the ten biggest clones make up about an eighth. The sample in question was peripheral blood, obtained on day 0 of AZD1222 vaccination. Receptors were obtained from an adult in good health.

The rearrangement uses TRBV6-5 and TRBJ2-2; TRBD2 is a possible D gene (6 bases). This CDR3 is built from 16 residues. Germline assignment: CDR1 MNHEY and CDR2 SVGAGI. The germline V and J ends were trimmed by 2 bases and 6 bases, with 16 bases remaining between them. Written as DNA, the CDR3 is TGTGCCAGCAGTTACCGGACTATAGGCGCGGCCGGGGAGCTGTTTTTT. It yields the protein CASSYRTIGAAGELFF.

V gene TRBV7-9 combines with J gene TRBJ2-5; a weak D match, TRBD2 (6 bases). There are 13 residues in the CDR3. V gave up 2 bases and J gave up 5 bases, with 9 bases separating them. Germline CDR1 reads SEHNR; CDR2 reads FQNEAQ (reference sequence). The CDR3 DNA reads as TGTGCCAGCAGCTTATCGGGGAGGGAGACCCAGTACTTC. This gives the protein CASSLSGRETQYF. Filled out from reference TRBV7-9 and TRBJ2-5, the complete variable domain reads DTGVSQNPRHKITKRGQNVTFRCDPISEHNRLYWYRQTLGQGPEFLTYFQNEAQLEKSRLLSDRFSAERPKGSFSTLEIQRTEQGDSAMYLCASSLSGRETQYFGPGTRLLVL.

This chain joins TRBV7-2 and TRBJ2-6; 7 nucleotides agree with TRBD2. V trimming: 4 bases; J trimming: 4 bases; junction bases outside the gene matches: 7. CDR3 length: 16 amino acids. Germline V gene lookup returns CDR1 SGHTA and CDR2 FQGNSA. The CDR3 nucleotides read TGTGCCAGCAGCTGGGCGGGGGATCCCGGGGCCAACGTCCTGACTTTC. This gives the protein CASSWAGDPGANVLTF.

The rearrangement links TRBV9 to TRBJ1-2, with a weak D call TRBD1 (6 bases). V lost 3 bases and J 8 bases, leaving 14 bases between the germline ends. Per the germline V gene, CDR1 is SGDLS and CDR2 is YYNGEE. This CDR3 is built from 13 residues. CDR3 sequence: CASSDYTGYGYTF. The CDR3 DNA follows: TGTGCCAGCAGCGATTACACAGGGTACGGCTACACCTTC. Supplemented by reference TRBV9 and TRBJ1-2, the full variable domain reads DSGVTQTPKHLITATGQRVTLRCSPRSGDLSVYWYQQSLDQGLQFLIQYYNGEERAKGNILERFSAQQFPDLHSELNLSSLELGDSALYFCASSDYTGYGYTFGSGTRLTVV.

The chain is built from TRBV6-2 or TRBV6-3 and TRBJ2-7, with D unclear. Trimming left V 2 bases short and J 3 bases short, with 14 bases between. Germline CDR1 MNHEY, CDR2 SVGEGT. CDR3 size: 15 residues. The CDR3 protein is CASSYLAEVGYEQYF. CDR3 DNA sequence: TGTGCCAGCAGTTACCTTGCAGAGGTGGGCTACGAGCAGTACTTC.

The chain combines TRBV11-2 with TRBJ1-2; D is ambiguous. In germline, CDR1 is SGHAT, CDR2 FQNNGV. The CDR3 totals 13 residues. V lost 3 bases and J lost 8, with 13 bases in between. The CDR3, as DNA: TGTGCCAGCAGCTTGGTTCGCCCGGGAGGCTACACCTTC. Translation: CASSLVRPGGYTF.

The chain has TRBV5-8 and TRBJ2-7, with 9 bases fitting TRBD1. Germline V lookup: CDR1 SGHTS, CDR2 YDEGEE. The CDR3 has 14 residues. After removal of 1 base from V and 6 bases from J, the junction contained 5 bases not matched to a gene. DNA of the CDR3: TGTGCCAGCAGCTTGCCGGGACAGGGAGGCGAGCAGTACTTC. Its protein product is CASSLPGQGGEQYF.

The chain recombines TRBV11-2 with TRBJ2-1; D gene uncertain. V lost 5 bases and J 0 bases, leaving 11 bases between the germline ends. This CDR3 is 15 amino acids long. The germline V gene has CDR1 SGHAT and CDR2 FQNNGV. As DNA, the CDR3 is TGTGCCAGCAGCCCATCCAGTTACTCCTACAATGAGCAGTTCTTC. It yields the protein CASSPSSYSYNEQFF.

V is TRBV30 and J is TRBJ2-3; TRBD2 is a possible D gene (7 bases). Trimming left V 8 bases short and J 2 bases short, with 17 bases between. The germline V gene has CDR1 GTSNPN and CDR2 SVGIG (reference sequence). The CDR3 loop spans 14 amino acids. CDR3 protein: CAGGAGLATDTQYF. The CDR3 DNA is TGTGCCGGGGGGGCAGGTTTGGCCACAGATACGCAGTATTTT.

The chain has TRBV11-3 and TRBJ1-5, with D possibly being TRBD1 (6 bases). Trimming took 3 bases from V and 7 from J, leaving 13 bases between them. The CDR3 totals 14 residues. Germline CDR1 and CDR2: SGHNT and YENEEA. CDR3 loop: CASSFSGRGQPQHF. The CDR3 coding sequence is TGTGCCAGCAGCTTCTCAGGGAGGGGGCAGCCCCAGCATTTT.

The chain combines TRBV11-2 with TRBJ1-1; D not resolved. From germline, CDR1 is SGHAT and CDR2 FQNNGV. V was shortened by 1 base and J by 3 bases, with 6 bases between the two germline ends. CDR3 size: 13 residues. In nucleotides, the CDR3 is TGTGCCAGCAGCTTAGGTTATGACACTGAAGCTTTCTTT. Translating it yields CASSLGYDTEAFF.

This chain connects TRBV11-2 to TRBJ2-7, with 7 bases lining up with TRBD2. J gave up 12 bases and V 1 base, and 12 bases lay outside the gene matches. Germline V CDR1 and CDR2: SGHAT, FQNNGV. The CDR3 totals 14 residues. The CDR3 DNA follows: TGTGCCAGCAGCTTAGCCCCCCAGGGAGGGGTCCGGTACTTC. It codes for CASSLAPQGGVRYF.

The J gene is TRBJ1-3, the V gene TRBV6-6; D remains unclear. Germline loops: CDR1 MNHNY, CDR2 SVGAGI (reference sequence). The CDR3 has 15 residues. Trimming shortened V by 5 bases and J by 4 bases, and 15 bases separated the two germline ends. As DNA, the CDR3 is TGTGCCAGCAGTCCTATCCCTAAGGCCGGAAACACCATATATTTT. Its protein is CASSPIPKAGNTIYF.

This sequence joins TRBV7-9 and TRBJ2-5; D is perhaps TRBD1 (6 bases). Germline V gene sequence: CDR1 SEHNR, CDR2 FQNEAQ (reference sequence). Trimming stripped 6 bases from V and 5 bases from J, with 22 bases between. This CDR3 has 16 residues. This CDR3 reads CASSLSGTPSSETQYF. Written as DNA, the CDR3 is TGTGCCAGCAGTTTATCCGGGACACCATCCTCGGAGACCCAGTACTTC.

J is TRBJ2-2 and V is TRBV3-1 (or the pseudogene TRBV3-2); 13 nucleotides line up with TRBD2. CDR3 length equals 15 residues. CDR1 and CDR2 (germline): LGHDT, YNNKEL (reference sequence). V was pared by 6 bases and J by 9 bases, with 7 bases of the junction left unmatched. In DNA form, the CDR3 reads TGTGCCAGCAGAGCAACTAGCGGGGGGGCCCGGGAGCTGTTTTTT. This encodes CASRATSGGARELFF.

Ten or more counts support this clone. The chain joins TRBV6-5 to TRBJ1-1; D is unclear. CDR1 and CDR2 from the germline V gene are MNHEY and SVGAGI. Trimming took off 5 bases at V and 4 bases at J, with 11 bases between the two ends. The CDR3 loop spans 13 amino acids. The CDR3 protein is CASSLGRITEAFF. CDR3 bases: TGTGCCAGCAGTCTAGGACGCATCACTGAAGCTTTCTTT.

The CDR3 loop reads CASSQEEGGYTGELFF. For the CDR3, the DNA is TGTGCCAGCAGCCAGGAAGAAGGGGGATACACCGGGGAGCTGTTTTTT. V and J are TRBV28 and TRBJ2-2; perhaps TRBD1 as D (6 bases). The CDR3 is 16 residues long. Trimming took 6 bases from V and 3 from J, leaving 17 bases between them. CDR1 is MDHEN, CDR2 SYDVKM, per germline.

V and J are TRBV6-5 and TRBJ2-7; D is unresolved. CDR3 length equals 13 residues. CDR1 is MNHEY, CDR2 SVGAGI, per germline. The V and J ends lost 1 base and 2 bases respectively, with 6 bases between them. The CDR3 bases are TGTGCCAGCAGTTACTGGTCTACCTACGAGCAGTACTTC. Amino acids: CASSYWSTYEQYF.

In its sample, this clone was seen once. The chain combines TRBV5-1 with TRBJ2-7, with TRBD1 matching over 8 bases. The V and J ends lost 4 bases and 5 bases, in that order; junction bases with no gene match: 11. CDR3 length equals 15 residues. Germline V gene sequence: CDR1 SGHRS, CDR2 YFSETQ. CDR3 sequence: CASSPRQGQYHEQYF. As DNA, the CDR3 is TGCGCCAGCAGCCCCCGACAGGGGCAGTACCACGAGCAGTACTTC. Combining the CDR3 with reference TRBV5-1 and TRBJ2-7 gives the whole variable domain KAGVTQTPRYLIKTRGQQVTLSCSPISGHRSVSWYQQTPGQGLQFLFEYFSETQRNKGNFPGRFSGRQFSNSRSEMNVSTLELGDSALYLCASSPRQGQYHEQYFGPGTRLTVT.

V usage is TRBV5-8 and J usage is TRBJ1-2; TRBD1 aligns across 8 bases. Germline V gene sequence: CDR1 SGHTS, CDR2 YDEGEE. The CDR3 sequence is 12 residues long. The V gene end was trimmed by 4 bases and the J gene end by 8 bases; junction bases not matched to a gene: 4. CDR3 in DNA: TGTGCCAGCAGCGGACAGGGCGCCGGCTACACCTTC. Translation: CASSGQGAGYTF.

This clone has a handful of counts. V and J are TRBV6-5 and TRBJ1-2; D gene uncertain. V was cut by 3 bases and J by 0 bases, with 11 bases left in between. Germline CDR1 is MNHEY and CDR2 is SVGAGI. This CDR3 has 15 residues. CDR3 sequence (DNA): TGTGCCAGCAGTTATACCCTCGGCGCTAACTATGGCTACACCTTC. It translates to CASSYTLGANYGYTF.

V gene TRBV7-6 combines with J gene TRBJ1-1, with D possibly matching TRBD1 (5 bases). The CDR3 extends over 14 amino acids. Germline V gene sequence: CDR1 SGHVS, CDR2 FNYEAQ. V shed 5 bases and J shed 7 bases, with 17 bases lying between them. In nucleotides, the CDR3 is TGTGCCAGCAGCCCCACCCGGGGGGGGGTTGAAGCTTTCTTT. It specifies CASSPTRGGVEAFF.

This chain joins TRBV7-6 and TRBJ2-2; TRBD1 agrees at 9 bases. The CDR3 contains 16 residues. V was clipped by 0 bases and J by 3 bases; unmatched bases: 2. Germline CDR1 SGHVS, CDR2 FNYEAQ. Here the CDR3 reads CASSLAGTGYTGELFF. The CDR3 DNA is TGTGCCAGCAGCTTAGCCGGGACAGGGTACACCGGGGAGCTGTTTTTT.

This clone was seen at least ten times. The CDR3 protein is CASSPGQNNEQFF. CDR3 sequence (DNA): TGTGCCAGTAGCCCGGGACAGAACAATGAGCAGTTCTTC. This chain links TRBV19 with TRBJ2-1; TRBD1 aligns across 7 bases. Germline CDR1 and CDR2: LNHDA and SQIVND (reference sequence). J was trimmed by 5 bases and V by 6 bases; bases with no gene match: 4. The CDR3 is 13 amino acids.

The chain's CDR3 is CASSPDGQAGEKLFF. CDR3 in DNA: TGTGCCAGCAGCCCGGATGGGCAGGCGGGTGAAAAACTGTTTTTT. The chain couples TRBV7-2 to TRBJ1-4; D gene unclear. V was pared by 5 bases and J by 7 bases, with 17 bases between. There are 15 residues in the CDR3. Germline CDR1 SGHTA, CDR2 FQGNSA.

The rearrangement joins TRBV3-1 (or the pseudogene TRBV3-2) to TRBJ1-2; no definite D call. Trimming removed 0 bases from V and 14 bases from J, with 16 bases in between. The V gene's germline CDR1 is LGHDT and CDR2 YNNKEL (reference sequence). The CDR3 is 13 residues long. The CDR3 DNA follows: TGTGCCAGCAGCCAAGATGGGCGAGGGCCTTCTACCTTC. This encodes CASSQDGRGPSTF.

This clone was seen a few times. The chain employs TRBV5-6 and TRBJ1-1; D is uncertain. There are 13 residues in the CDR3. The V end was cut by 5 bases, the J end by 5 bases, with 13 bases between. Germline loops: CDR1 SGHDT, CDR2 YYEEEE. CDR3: CASRGWGGTEAFF. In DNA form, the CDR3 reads TGTGCCAGCAGAGGATGGGGAGGAACTGAAGCTTTCTTT.

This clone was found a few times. CDR3 loop: CASSYDPQGARRNTEAFF. The CDR3 DNA reads TGTGCCAGCAGTTATGACCCCCAGGGGGCGCGGAGGAACACTGAAGCTTTCTTT. This chain uses TRBV6-2 or TRBV6-3 with TRBJ1-1; 8 bases line up with TRBD1. The CDR3 length is 18 residues. V trimming: 3 bases; J trimming: 1 base; junction bases outside the gene matches: 13. Looked up from germline, CDR1 is MNHEY and CDR2 is SVGEGT.

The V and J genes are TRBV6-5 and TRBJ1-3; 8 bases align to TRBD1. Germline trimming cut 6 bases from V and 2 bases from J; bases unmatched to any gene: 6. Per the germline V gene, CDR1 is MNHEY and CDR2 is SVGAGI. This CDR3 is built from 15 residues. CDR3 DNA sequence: TGTGCCAGCAGCCCGCCGGGACAGGCTGGAAACACCATATATTTT. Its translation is CASSPPGQAGNTIYF.

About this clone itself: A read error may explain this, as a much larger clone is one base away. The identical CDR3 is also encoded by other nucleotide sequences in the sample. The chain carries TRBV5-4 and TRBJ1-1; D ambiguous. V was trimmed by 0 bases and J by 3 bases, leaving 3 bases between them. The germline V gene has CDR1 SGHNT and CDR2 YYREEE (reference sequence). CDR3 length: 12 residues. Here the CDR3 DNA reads TGTGCCAGCAGCTTGGGCGACACTGAAGCTTTCTTT. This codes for CASSLGDTEAFF.

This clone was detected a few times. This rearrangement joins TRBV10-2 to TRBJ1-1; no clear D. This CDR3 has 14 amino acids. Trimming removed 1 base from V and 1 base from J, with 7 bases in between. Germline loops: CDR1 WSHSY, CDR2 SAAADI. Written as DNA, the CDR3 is TGCGCCAGCAGTGAGTATGAGGGGAACACTGAAGCTTTCTTT. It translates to CASSEYEGNTEAFF.

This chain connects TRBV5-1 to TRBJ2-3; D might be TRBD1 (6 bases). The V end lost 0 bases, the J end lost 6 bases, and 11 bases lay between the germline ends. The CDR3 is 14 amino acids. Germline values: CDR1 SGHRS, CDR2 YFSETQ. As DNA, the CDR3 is TGCGCCAGCAGCTTGGCGTCAGGGGCCGATACGCAGTATTTT. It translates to CASSLASGADTQYF.